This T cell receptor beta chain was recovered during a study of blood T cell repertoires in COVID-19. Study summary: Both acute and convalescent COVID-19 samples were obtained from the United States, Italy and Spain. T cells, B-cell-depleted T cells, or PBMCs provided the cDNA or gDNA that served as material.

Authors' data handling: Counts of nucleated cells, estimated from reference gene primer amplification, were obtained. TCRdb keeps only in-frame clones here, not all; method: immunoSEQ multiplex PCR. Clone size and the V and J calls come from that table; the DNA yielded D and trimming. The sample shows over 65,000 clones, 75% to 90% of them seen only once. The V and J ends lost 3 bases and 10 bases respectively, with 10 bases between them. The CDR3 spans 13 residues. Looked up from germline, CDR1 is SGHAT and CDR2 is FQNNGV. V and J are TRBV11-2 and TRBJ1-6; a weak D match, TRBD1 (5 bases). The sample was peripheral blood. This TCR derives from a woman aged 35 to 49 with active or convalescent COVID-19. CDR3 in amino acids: CASSFGASSPLHF. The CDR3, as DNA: TGTGCCAGCAGCTTTGGGGCCTCCTCACCCCTCCACTTT.